Sequencing of this T cell receptor beta chain was carried out in a study of spatial heterogeneity in lung cancer (dated by TCRdb to between 2018 and 2021). With respect to the entire study: Beta-chain transcripts were consistently detected in greater numbers than alpha-chain transcripts, which likely reflected higher beta-chain transcript abundance. In the raw uncorrected reads, each unique combination of TCR and UMI appeared on average more than ten times. In non-small cell lung cancer, the study quantitatively compared TCR alpha and beta repertoires across several tumor regions, matched nontumor lung, and blood. Nonsynonymous mutation counts, determined by whole-exome sequencing of tumor tissue, were related to features of the TCR repertoire. Both alpha and beta chains were TCR-sequenced in samples taken at surgery, namely 220 tumor regions, 61 to 65 matched nontumor lung samples and over 55 PBMC samples. Beyond this particular receptor, the publication reports: Ubiquitous expanded tumor TCRs were detected in blood more often at tumor resection than at routine follow-up. Confirming at a functional level the hypothesis that regional TCRs recognize regional mutations was considered to require additional single-cell paired TCR alpha and beta sequencing.

Including cysteine and phenylalanine, the CDR3 has 15 amino acids. Only the CDR3 region is kept as DNA, spanning 45 bases read in frame from base 1. The junction shows trimming of 3 bases on V and 10 bases on J, plus 22 bases between the germline ends. Taken from the germline V gene, the CDR1 and CDR2 loops are SGHDT and YYEEEE. In this sample, this clonotype turned up many times. Its antigen specificity is not known. Base qualities are missing; no much larger clone stands one base away. Library construction relied on 5' RACE. The sequencing machine was a NextSeq 500. To allow correction of PCR and sequencing errors, the TCR library protocol tagged every TCR cDNA molecule with a unique molecular identifier. As for how the authors treated the data: Decombinator tools were used for TCR identification, UMI-based error correction and CDR3 extraction. Expanded TCRs were defined as those above a frequency of 2 per 1,000, corresponding to the top 1% of the tumor frequency distribution. Renyi diversity was calculated using the R vegan package after each repertoire was subsampled 100 times to 5,000 TCRs. CDR3 similarity networks were constructed using string-kernel similarity of amino acid triplets, with links drawn between CDR3s whose pairwise similarity was above 0.82. The public sequencing data were trimmed at Q25 with fastp and processed into clonotypes with MiXCR by TCRdb, which kept only in-frame beta chains. CDR3 protein sequences are deduplicated, and each keeps its most common genes and DNA. The V and J calls come from TCRdb's annotation, not from the publication. A total of fewer than 65,000 distinct CDR3 sequences appear in this sample, 6.3% of them only once. The top ten constitute roughly 14% of the sample.

In the paper's terms, the time point label means: sample taken at primary tumor resection. Donors were approximately 72 patients with early-stage, untreated non-small cell lung cancer from the lung TRACERx cohort. Without any cell sorting, TCR sequencing was performed on whole RNA extracted either from tumor and nontumor lung tissue or from cryopreserved PBMC samples. Patients were selected for TCR sequencing only if sufficient RNA was available from at least two tumor regions. Sample: PBMCs, taken at surgery. This receptor chain uses TRBV5-6 and TRBJ1-1; D gene: possibly TRBD1, on 6 matching bases. The TCR originated in a female donor with early-stage non-small cell lung cancer. Here the CDR3 is given as CASSWSPGAAKGAFF. The DNA sequence is as follows: TGTGCCAGCAGCTGGTCCCCGGGGGCGGCCAAGGGAGCTTTCTTT.